A few counts support the clone carrying this T cell receptor beta chain. The antigen is undetermined. This specimen belongs to a study of T cell responses to AZD1222 COVID-19 vaccine. The CDR3 is 18 residues long. Germline lookup yields CDR1 MGHRA and CDR2 YSYEKL. Trimming at V came to 4 bases and at J to 0 bases, leaving 8 bases not matched to a gene. Study-level points and caveats: Baseline seropositivity characterized only six AZD1222 recipients. Females made up more of the donors, who were largely white British, and clonal diversity may have come out too low. Repertoires were collected only later (after the peak T cell response had occurred). There were vaccine-associated CD4 TCRs across spike, dominant at 160-218 and 743-854.

Assay: immunoSEQ multiplex PCR; the TCRdb copy retains only in-frame clones and omits some. The sample has 75,000 to 95,000 clones, around 90% seen once. The origin of this receptor is an adult who received the AZD1222 COVID-19 vaccine. This sample comprised peripheral blood, obtained 28 days after the second AZD1222 dose. The chain recombines TRBV4-1 with TRBJ2-2, with 10 nucleotides matching TRBD1. This chain's CDR3 is CASSPRGQGLSNTGELFF. The CDR3, as DNA: TGCGCCAGCAGCCCGAGGGGACAGGGGCTCTCGAACACCGGGGAGCTGTTTTTT.